Included here is one T cell receptor beta chain sequence, with context. This sample was included in a study of blood T cell repertoires in COVID-19. In the study overall: Both acute and convalescent COVID-19 samples were obtained from the United States, Italy and Spain. From T cells, B-cell-depleted T cells, or PBMCs came the material, which was cDNA or gDNA.

In the study's own analysis: Researchers report that nucleated cell counts were estimated from reference gene primer amplification. Sequencing used immunoSEQ multiplex PCR; TCRdb keeps in-frame clones, though not all of them. The D gene and trimming were derived from the DNA, and the V and J assignments and clone size from that table. The sample holds 55,000 to 75,000 clones, around nine tenths seen once. Trimming cost V 2 bases and J 1 base; bases outside gene matches: 7. Germline CDR1 reads MGHRA; CDR2 reads YSYEKL. The CDR3 has 16 residues. The sequencing sample was made of peripheral blood. The clonotype originates from a human donor in a cohort sampled during active COVID-19. The chain couples TRBV4-1 to TRBJ1-2; 7 nucleotides match TRBD1. The CDR3, as DNA: TGCGCCAGCAGCCAAACCGGGACAGTCCTTAACTATGGCTACACCTTC. This sequence encodes CASSQTGTVLNYGYTF.